This T cell receptor (beta chain) was profiled in a study of T-cell memory formation after mild COVID-19. Many counts were recorded for this clonotype. TCRdb re-derived calls from the 5' RACE reads in MiXCR, one entry per CDR3 protein. The sample has about 560,000 distinct CDR3 sequences; less than 25% are singletons. Input material: PBMCs or a T cell subset sorted from them (not recorded which). The TCR originated in an adult woman who had mild COVID-19 (a few samples of this study predate the infection). Cell type and time point are not known.

CDR3 DNA sequence: TGCGCCAGCAGCCCTGGACCCCCCTCAAACATTCAGTACTTC. Amino acid sequence: CASSPGPPSNIQYF. The chain links TRBV5-1 to TRBJ2-4; no firm D call. Trimming took off 4 bases at V and 6 bases at J, with 14 bases between the two ends. Germline CDR1 is SGHRS and CDR2 is YFSETQ. The CDR3 has 14 amino acids.